This TCR beta chain derives from a study of blood T cell repertoires in COVID-19. Looking at the study overall: PBMCs, B-cell-depleted T cells, or T cells provided the cDNA or gDNA that made up the material.

Under the authors' procedure: Researchers report that nucleated cell counts were estimated from reference gene primer amplification. Sequenced by immunoSEQ multiplex PCR; TCRdb stores in-frame clones only, minus some. The V and J calls and clone size were taken over from that table, and D and trimming were inferred from the DNA. Of hundreds of thousands of clones listed, 89% were seen once; the top ten hold around 13%. V was trimmed by 3 bases and J by 4 bases, leaving 18 bases between them. From germline, CDR1 is GTSNPN and CDR2 SVGIG (reference sequence). The CDR3 sequence is 15 residues long. The specimen was peripheral blood. The TCR sequence derives from a woman aged 60-75 years with acute or convalescent COVID-19. The rearrangement joins TRBV30 to TRBJ1-2; no reliable D call. The CDR3 loop is CAWRAVGGLSYGYTF. CDR3 bases: TGTGCCTGGAGGGCGGTGGGAGGGTTGTCCTATGGCTACACCTTC.